This T cell receptor beta chain was sequenced in a study of CD8 T cells in ankylosing spondylitis. By quantitative 5'-RACE with molecular barcodes, the TCR beta libraries were made. TCRdb re-derived calls from the 5' RACE reads in MiXCR, one entry per CDR3 protein. In the table there are approximately 540,000 distinct CDR3 sequences, approximately 12% of which are singletons. As to this clonotype: Its antigen is currently unknown.

Overall study findings and caveats: Disease-linked clones reportedly concentrated significantly in matched ankylosing spondylitis synovial fluid. What appeared characteristic of ankylosing spondylitis blood was a TCR beta motif of eight highly homologous variants. Disease-linked clones were found to be CD8+ and relatively rare in peripheral blood.

This receptor was obtained from a male donor with ankylosing spondylitis. Sequencing was performed on blood, either unsorted or a sorted T cell fraction (not recorded which).

The CDR3 DNA reads TGCGCCAGCAGCTTGGCTACAGGGGGTCACGAGCAGTACTTC. This encodes CASSLATGGHEQYF. The J gene is TRBJ2-7, the V gene TRBV5-1, with 8 bases fitting TRBD1. Per the germline V gene, CDR1 is SGHRS and CDR2 is YFSETQ. The CDR3 is 14 residues long. The J segment lost 5 bases and the V segment lost 0 bases, leaving 4 bases of the junction unmatched. The variable domain in full, with the rest retrieved from reference TRBV5-1 and TRBJ2-7, is KAGVTQTPRYLIKTRGQQVTLSCSPISGHRSVSWYQQTPGQGLQFLFEYFSETQRNKGNFPGRFSGRQFSNSRSEMNVSTLELGDSALYLCASSLATGGHEQYFGPGTRLTVT.